This T cell receptor (beta chain) appears in the sequencing data of a study of blood T cell repertoires in COVID-19 (dated by TCRdb to 2018 to 2021). General notes on the study: ImmuneRACE Cohort 3 recovered participants were defined by two consecutive negative NP/OP PCR tests, healthcare professional clearance, or symptom resolution. The collaborator samples originated in the United States, Italy and Spain and spanned the acute and convalescent phases of COVID-19. The prospective study material was composed of cDNA or gDNA derived from T cells, B-cell-depleted T cells, or PBMCs. The dataset comprised deeply sampled blood TCRbeta repertoires from subjects exposed to, actively infected with, or recovered from COVID-19. The repertoires were released in a freely available public database meant as a resource for research on the immune response to SARS-CoV-2. Samples were obtained from the ongoing ImmuneRACE study (first 160 participants) and from roughly 1,300 subjects provided by 6 global collaborators. Sample metadata almost always included a de-identified subject ID, COVID-19 status, age in years and sex. Where available, HLA class I and class II types were obtained from metadata supplied by the sample provider rather than from assay-based typing. Points the paper makes about the study in general: Clinical and demographic metadata were provided uncurated, with the amount varying by source and participant.

Trimming takes 6 bases off V and 4 bases off J; junction bases not matched to a gene: 7. The CDR3 goes from the cysteine to the phenylalanine over 15 residues. The kept DNA is CDR3 alone, 45 bases in frame from the first base. CDR1 and CDR2 are drawn from the germline V gene: SGHAT, FQNNGV. Concerning this clone itself: The antigen this receptor binds is unknown. No much larger clone is present one base from it, and per-base qualities are unavailable.

The immunoSEQ Assay, a bias-controlled multiplex PCR, was used to amplify TCRbeta CDR3 regions from genomic DNA. The paper's data handling went like this. Nucleated cell counts per sample were estimated from amplification of reference gene primers within the assay. To quantify the absolute abundance of each unique TCRbeta CDR3 rearrangement, sequence reads were collapsed and filtered. For each sample, productive Simpson clonality was calculated by taking the square root of Simpson's diversity index across productive rearrangements. The table comes from immuneACCESS by way of TCRdb, which keeps in-frame sequences with V and J called. Part of the clones is missing from these tables; in studies checked, under half for an unresolved V gene and the rest for unknown reasons. D and trimming were read from the DNA, whereas the V and J calls and clone size are those reported in that table. This sample gives over 200,000 clones in total; 80% to 90% of them show up just once. The ten largest clones take up approximately 3% of the sample.

Participants in the prospective study were aged roughly 18 to 90 years, lived in some 24 United States geographic areas, and enrolled through a virtual design. In the prospective study, participants were assigned to cohorts based on the clinical history participants reported in a screening survey and a study questionnaire. Each participant in the prospective study had whole blood, serum and a nasopharyngeal or oropharyngeal swab collected by mobile phlebotomists. Participants in the prospective study had the option to provide additional blood draws and questionnaires over an approximately 2-month period. Blood samples from the prospective study were shipped frozen or at room temperature prior to DNA extraction.

The sequence came from a woman between 50 and 59 years old in a cohort exposed to, infected with or recovered from COVID-19 (not recorded which). Input material: PBMCs or T cells enriched from blood (not recorded which). The V and J segments used are TRBV11-2 and TRBJ2-3, and 10 junctional nucleotides match TRBD1. The DNA is as follows: TGTGCCAGCAGGACTCCGGGACAGGGGCCAGATACGCAGTATTTT. Protein translation: CASRTPGQGPDTQYF.